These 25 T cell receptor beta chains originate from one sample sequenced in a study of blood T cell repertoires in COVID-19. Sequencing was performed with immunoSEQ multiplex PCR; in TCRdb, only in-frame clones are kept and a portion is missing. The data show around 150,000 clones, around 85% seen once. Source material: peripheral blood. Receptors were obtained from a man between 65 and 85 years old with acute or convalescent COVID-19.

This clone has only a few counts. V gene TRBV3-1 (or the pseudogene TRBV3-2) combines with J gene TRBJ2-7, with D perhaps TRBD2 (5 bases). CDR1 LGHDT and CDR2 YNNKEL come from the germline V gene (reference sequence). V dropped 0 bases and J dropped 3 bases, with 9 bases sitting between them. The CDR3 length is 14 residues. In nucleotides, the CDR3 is TGTGCCAGCAGCCAAGATGGACTCCGCTACGAGCAGTACTTC. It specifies CASSQDGLRYEQYF.

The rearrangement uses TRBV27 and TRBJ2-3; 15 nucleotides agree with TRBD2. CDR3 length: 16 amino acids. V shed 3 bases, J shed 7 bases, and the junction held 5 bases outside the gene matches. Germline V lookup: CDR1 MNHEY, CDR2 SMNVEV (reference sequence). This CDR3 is CASSFGLAGGRNTQYF. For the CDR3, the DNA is TGTGCCAGCAGTTTCGGACTAGCGGGAGGGCGCAATACGCAGTATTTT.

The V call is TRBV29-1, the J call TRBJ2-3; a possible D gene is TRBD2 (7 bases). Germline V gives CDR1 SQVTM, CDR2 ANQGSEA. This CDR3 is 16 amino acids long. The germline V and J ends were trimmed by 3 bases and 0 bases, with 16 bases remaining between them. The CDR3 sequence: CSVDGGLGRSTDTQYF. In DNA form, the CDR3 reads TGCAGCGTTGATGGGGGCCTCGGGAGGAGCACAGATACGCAGTATTTT.

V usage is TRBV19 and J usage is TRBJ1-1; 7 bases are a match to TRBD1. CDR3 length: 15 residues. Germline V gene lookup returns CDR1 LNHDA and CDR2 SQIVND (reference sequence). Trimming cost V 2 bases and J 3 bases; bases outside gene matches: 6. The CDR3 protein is CASSIFPQGYTEAFF. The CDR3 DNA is TGTGCCAGTAGTATATTCCCACAGGGGTACACTGAAGCTTTCTTT.

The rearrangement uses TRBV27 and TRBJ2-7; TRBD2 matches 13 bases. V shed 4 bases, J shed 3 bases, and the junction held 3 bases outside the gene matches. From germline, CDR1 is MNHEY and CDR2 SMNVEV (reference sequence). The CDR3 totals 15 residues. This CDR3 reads CASSWGLAGNYEQYF. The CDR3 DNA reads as TGTGCCAGCAGTTGGGGACTAGCGGGGAACTACGAGCAGTACTTC.

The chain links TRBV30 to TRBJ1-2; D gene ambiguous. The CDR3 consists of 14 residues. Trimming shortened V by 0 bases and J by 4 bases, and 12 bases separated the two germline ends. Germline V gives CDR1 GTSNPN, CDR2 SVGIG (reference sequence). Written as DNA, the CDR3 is TGTGCCTGGAGTGTTGAACAGCCTGCCTATGGCTACACCTTC. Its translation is CAWSVEQPAYGYTF.

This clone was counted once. The CDR3 bases are TGCGCCAGCAGCTTCTCTAGCGACGGGTACAATGAGCAGTTCTTC. It specifies CASSFSSDGYNEQFF. The gene calls are TRBV5-1 and TRBJ2-1; tentatively, D is TRBD2 (6 bases). The CDR3 is 15 residues long. V was clipped by 2 bases and J by 4 bases, with 13 bases between them. Germline assignment: CDR1 SGHRS and CDR2 YFSETQ.

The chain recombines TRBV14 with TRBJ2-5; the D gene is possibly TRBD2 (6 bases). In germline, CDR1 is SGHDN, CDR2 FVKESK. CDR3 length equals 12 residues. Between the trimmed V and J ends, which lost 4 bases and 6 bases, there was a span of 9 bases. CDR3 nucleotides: TGTGCCAGCAGCCGAGGGACTCAGACCCAGTACTTC. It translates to CASSRGTQTQYF.

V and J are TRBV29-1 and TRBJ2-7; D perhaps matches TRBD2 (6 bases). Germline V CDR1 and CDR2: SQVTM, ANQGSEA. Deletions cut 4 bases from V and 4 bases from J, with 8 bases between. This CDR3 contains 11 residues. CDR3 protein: CSVGGVYEQYF. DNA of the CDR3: TGCAGCGTTGGCGGGGTGTACGAGCAGTACTTC.

CDR3 loop: CASSLLAGPIYGYTF. The CDR3 bases are TGTGCCAGCAGTTTATTGGCAGGGCCAATCTATGGCTACACCTTC. The chain joins TRBV28 to TRBJ1-2; TRBD1 is a possible D gene (5 bases). The CDR3 runs 15 residues. V lost 1 base and J lost 4, with 13 bases in between. From germline, CDR1 is MDHEN and CDR2 SYDVKM.

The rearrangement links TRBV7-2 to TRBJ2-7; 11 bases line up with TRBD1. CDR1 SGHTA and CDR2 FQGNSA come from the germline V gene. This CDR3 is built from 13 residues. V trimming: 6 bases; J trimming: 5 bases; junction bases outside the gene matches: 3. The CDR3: CASSWTGGNEQYF. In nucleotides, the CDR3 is TGTGCCAGCAGTTGGACAGGGGGCAACGAGCAGTACTTC.

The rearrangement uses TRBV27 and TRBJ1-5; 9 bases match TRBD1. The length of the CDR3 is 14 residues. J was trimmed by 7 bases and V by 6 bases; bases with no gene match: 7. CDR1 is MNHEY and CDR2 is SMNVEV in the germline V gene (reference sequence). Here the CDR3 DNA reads TGTGCCAGCAGACTAACAGGGGGCGGGCAGCCCCAGCATTTT. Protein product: CASRLTGGGQPQHF.

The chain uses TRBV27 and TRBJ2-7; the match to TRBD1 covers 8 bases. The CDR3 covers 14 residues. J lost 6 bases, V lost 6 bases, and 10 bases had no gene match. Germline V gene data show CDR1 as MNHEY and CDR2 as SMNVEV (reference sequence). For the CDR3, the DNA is TGTGCCAGCAGCGCATGGGGACAGGATGGCGAGCAGTACTTC. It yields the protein CASSAWGQDGEQYF.

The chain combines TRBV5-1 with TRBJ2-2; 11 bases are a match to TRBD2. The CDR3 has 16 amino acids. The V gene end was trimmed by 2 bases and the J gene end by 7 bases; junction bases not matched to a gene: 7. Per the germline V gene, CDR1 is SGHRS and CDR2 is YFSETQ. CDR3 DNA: TGCGCCAGCAGCTTTCTGACTAGCGGGATTGTCGGGGAGCTGTTTTTT. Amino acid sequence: CASSFLTSGIVGELFF.

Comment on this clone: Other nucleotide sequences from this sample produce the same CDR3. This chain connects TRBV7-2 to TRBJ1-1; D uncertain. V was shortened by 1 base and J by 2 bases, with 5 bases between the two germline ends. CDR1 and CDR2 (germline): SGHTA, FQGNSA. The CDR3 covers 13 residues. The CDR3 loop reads CASSLGRNTEAFF. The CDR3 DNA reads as TGTGCCAGCAGCTTAGGGAGAAACACTGAAGCTTTCTTT.

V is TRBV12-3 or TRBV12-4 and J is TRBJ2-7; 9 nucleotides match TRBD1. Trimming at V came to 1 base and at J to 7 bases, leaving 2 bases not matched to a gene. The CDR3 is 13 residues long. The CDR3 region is CASSLGGTGEQYF. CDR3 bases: TGTGCCAGCAGTTTAGGGGGGACAGGGGAGCAGTACTTC.

CDR3 sequence (DNA): TGTGCCAGCAGCTTAAGAGCGGGAGGGCTGAACACCGGGGAGCTGTTTTTT. It codes for CASSLRAGGLNTGELFF. V and J are TRBV7-2 and TRBJ2-2; 10 bases line up with TRBD2. The CDR3 contains 17 residues. The ends lost 2 bases at V and 1 base at J; junction bases unmatched: 4. The V gene's germline CDR1 is SGHTA and CDR2 FQGNSA. The full variable domain, with the rest looked up from reference TRBV7-2 and TRBJ2-2, is GAGVSQSPSNKVTEKGKDVELRCDPISGHTALYWYRQSLGQGLEFLIYFQGNSAPDKSGLPSDRFSAERTGGSVSTLTIQRTQQEDSAVYLCASSLRAGGLNTGELFFGEGSRLTVL.

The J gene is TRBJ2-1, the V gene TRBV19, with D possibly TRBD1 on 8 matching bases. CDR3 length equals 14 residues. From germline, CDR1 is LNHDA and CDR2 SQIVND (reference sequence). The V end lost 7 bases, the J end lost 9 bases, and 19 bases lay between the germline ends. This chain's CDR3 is CASIKTGGVGEQFF. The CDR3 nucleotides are TGTGCCAGTATCAAAACAGGGGGGGTCGGTGAGCAGTTCTTC.

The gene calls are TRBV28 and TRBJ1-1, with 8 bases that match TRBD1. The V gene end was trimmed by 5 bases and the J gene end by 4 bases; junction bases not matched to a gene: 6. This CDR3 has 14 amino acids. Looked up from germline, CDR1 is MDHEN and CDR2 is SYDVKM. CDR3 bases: TGTGCCAGCAGTACTCCCGGACAGGGCACTGAAGCTTTCTTT. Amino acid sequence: CASSTPGQGTEAFF.

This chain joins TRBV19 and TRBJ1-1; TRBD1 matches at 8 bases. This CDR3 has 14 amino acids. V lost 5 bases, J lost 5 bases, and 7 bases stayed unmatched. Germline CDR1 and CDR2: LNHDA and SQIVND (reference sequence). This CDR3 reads CASSLTGGGTEAFF. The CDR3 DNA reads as TGTGCCAGTAGTTTAACAGGGGGGGGGACTGAAGCTTTCTTT. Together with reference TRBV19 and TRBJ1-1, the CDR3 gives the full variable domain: DGGITQSPKYLFRKEGQNVTLSCEQNLNHDAMYWYRQDPGQGLRLIYYSQIVNDFQKGDIAEGYSVSREKKESFPLTVTSAQKNPTAFYLCASSLTGGGTEAFFGQGTRLTVV.

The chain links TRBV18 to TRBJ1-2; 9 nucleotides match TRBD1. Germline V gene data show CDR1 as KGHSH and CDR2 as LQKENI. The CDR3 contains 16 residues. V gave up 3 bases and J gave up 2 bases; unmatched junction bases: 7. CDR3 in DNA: TGTGCCAGCTCACCGGGACCCGACAGGGGGAACTATGGCTACACCTTC. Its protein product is CASSPGPDRGNYGYTF. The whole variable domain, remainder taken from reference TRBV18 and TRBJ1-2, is NAGVMQNPRHLVRRRGQEARLRCSPMKGHSHVYWYRQLPEEGLKFMVYLQKENIIDESGMPKERFSAEFPKEGPSILRIQQVVRGDSAAYFCASSPGPDRGNYGYTFGSGTRLTVV.

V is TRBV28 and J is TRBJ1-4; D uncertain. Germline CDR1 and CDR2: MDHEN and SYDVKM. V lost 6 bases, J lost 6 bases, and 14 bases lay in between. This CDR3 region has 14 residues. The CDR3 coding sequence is TGTGCCAGCAGCCCTGGAGGTACGGATGAAAAACTGTTTTTT. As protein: CASSPGGTDEKLFF.

This CDR3 is CASSQRTGGYEQYF. The DNA of the CDR3 is TGTGCCAGCAGCCAGAGAACAGGGGGGTACGAGCAGTACTTC. This chain joins TRBV7-8 and TRBJ2-7; 8 bases align to TRBD1. Germline CDR1 is SGHVS and CDR2 is FQNEAQ. The CDR3 covers 14 residues. V was pared by 5 bases and J by 4 bases, with 7 bases of the junction left unmatched.

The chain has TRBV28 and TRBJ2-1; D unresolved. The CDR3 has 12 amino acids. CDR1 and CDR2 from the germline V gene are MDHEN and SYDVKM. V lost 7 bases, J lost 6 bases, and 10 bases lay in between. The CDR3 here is CASTPRLNEQFF. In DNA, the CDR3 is TGTGCCAGCACCCCGCGGCTCAATGAGCAGTTCTTC.

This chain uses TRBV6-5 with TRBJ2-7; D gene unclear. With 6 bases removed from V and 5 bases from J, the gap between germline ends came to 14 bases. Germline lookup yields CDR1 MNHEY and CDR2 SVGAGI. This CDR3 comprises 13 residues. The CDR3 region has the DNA TGTGCCAGCAGATCCGGGTTTGTGCACGAGCAGTACTTC. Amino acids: CASRSGFVHEQYF.